This TCR beta chain was documented in a study of T cells in Graves' hyperthyroidism and ophthalmopathy. Authors of the study amplified TCR beta CDR3 regions from RNA transcripts. The HTBI primer set was used in a first-round RT-PCR of the TCR CDR3. In TCRdb, the multiplex PCR reads were re-called with MiXCR into one record per CDR3 protein. The table includes about 540,000 distinct CDR3 sequences, more than 45% detected once. This CDR3 contains 14 residues. CDR1 and CDR2 from the germline V gene are SGDLS and YYNGEE. Trimming pared 5 bases from V and 1 base from J, leaving 12 bases between. Hyperthyroidism of Graves' type that showed no ophthalmopathy progression within 18 months was stable.

Source material: peripheral blood or thyroid tissue (not recorded which). The V call is TRBV9, the J call TRBJ2-5; no clear D gene. This receptor was obtained from a woman under 30 with Graves' hyperthyroidism. CDR3 region: CASSLEEIQETQYF. In DNA form, the CDR3 reads TGTGCCAGCAGTTTAGAGGAGATCCAAGAGACCCAGTACTTC. The entire variable domain, with the rest obtained from reference TRBV9 and TRBJ2-5, is as follows: DSGVTQTPKHLITATGQRVTLRCSPRSGDLSVYWYQQSLDQGLQFLIQYYNGEERAKGNILERFSAQQFPDLHSELNLSSLELGDSALYFCASSLEEIQETQYFGPGTRLLVL.